Following are 28 T cell receptor beta chains from one sample sequenced in a study of blood T cell repertoires in COVID-19. The data were produced by immunoSEQ multiplex PCR, yet TCRdb's version contains in-frame clones alone and is incomplete. The table includes 250,000 to 350,000 clones, 85% detected once. Input material: PBMCs or T cells enriched from blood (not recorded which). All receptors derive from a woman aged 50 to 65 who had recovered from COVID-19.

The genes are TRBV13 and TRBJ2-1, with no clear D. Germline V lookup: CDR1 PRHDT, CDR2 FYEKMQ (reference sequence). Trimming removed 5 bases at V and 2 bases at J, with 16 bases between. The CDR3 contains 16 residues. The CDR3 protein is CASSPSHGSTYNEQFF. As DNA, the CDR3 is TGTGCCAGCAGCCCCAGTCACGGGTCGACCTACAATGAGCAGTTCTTC.

The chain uses TRBV11-2 and TRBJ2-5, with D hard to call. The V and J ends lost 3 bases and 2 bases respectively, with 16 bases between them. From germline, CDR1 is SGHAT and CDR2 FQNNGV. The CDR3 covers 16 residues. The CDR3 spells CASSFLPSSKQETQYF. CDR3 DNA sequence: TGTGCCAGCAGCTTTTTACCCTCGAGCAAGCAAGAGACCCAGTACTTC.

The rearrangement uses TRBV7-9 and TRBJ2-1; D is unresolved. V lost 3 bases and J lost 2, with 8 bases in between. Germline values: CDR1 SEHNR, CDR2 FQNEAQ (reference sequence). The CDR3 extends over 14 amino acids. CDR3 DNA sequence: TGTGCCAGCAGCTTGTTCCAAACCTACAATGAGCAGTTCTTC. Its protein product is CASSLFQTYNEQFF.

In DNA, the CDR3 is TGTGCCAGTAGTAAACGACAGAGTATCAATGAGCAGTTCTTC. Amino acids: CASSKRQSINEQFF. The V and J genes are TRBV19 and TRBJ2-1, with TRBD1 as a possible D gene (5 bases). This CDR3 has 14 amino acids. The germline V gene has CDR1 LNHDA and CDR2 SQIVND (reference sequence). V lost 4 bases, J lost 6 bases, and 13 bases lay in between.

The rearrangement joins TRBV28 to TRBJ1-4; weak D call: TRBD1 (6 bases). Trimming stripped 3 bases from V and 8 bases from J, with 16 bases between. The CDR3 covers 15 residues. CDR1 is MDHEN and CDR2 is SYDVKM in the germline V gene. Written as DNA, the CDR3 is TGTGCCAGCAGTTTCGGGGGGGGCGCATTAGAAAAACTGTTTTTT. Translated: CASSFGGGALEKLFF. Together with reference TRBV28 and TRBJ1-4, the CDR3 gives the full variable domain: DVKVTQSSRYLVKRTGEKVFLECVQDMDHENMFWYRQDPGLGLRLIYFSYDVKMKEKGDIPEGYSVSREKKERFSLILESASTNQTSMYLCASSFGGGALEKLFFGSGTQLSVL.

In its sample, this clone was seen once. Other DNA sequences in this sample translate to the same CDR3. The V gene is TRBV19, the J gene TRBJ1-1, with D perhaps TRBD1 (5 bases). Trimming stripped 5 bases from V and 3 bases from J, with 13 bases between. Germline CDR1 is LNHDA and CDR2 is SQIVND (reference sequence). The CDR3 is 14 residues long. CDR3 nucleotide sequence: TGTGCCAGTAGTCGGACCGGGGGGTACACTGAAGCTTTCTTT. Its protein product is CASSRTGGYTEAFF.

This rearrangement joins TRBV5-1 to TRBJ1-1; no definite D call. The CDR3 has 13 amino acids. The germline CDR1 and CDR2 sequences are SGHRS and YFSETQ. V lost 5 bases to trimming and J lost 1 base, with 9 bases between them. CDR3 nucleotides: TGCGCCAGCAGTTTAGAATGGAACACTGAAGCTTTCTTT. Its translation is CASSLEWNTEAFF.

The chain carries TRBV14 and TRBJ2-3; 9 nucleotides line up with TRBD2. The trim removed 4 bases at V and 10 bases at J, leaving 6 bases unmatched. Germline V CDR1 and CDR2: SGHDN, FVKESK. The CDR3 covers 13 residues. As DNA, the CDR3 is TGTGCCAGCAGCCGGCGGGAGGGCTTCGCGCAGTATTTT. Encoded protein: CASSRREGFAQYF.

V gene TRBV15 combines with J gene TRBJ2-3, with 11 bases matching TRBD2. The CDR3 covers 18 residues. Germline CDR1 and CDR2: LNHNV and YYDKDF (reference sequence). Trimming at V came to 0 bases and at J to 5 bases, leaving 10 bases not matched to a gene. The CDR3 DNA reads as TGTGCCACCAGCAGAGATCCTAGCGGGGGGACTCAGGGAGATACGCAGTATTTT. It specifies CATSRDPSGGTQGDTQYF.

The chain is built from TRBV29-1 and TRBJ2-3, with 7 bases lining up with TRBD2. Germline lookup yields CDR1 SQVTM and CDR2 ANQGSEA. V gave up 3 bases and J gave up 2 bases; unmatched junction bases: 8. This CDR3 has 15 residues. The CDR3 coding sequence is TGCAGCGTTGAGTTGGGGGAGGGTAACACAGATACGCAGTATTTT. It translates to CSVELGEGNTDTQYF.

The chain carries TRBV28 and TRBJ2-1; TRBD2 matches at 9 bases. Trimming removed 3 bases from V and 2 bases from J; junction bases left unmatched: 2. CDR1 is MDHEN and CDR2 is SYDVKM in the germline V gene. There are 15 residues in the CDR3. CDR3 residues: CASSFGGGAYNEQFF. CDR3 nucleotide sequence: TGTGCCAGCAGTTTTGGCGGGGGGGCCTACAATGAGCAGTTCTTC. Based on the CDR3 plus reference TRBV28 and TRBJ2-1, the full variable domain is DVKVTQSSRYLVKRTGEKVFLECVQDMDHENMFWYRQDPGLGLRLIYFSYDVKMKEKGDIPEGYSVSREKKERFSLILESASTNQTSMYLCASSFGGGAYNEQFFGPGTRLTVL.

J is TRBJ1-1 and V is TRBV28, with a weak D call TRBD1 (6 bases). Trimming took off 3 bases at V and 4 bases at J, with 9 bases between the two ends. Germline V CDR1 and CDR2: MDHEN, SYDVKM. This CDR3 has 13 amino acids. DNA of the CDR3: TGTGCCAGCAGTTTGGGCAGGGGCACTGAAGCTTTCTTT. Its protein product is CASSLGRGTEAFF.

This clone has a handful of counts. V is TRBV13 and J is TRBJ2-7; 9 bases agree with TRBD1. The germline V gene has CDR1 PRHDT and CDR2 FYEKMQ (reference sequence). The CDR3 sequence is 14 residues long. Trimming took 5 bases from V and 2 from J; bases not matched to a gene: 4. The CDR3 region is CASSPRQGAYEQYF. CDR3 DNA sequence: TGTGCCAGCAGCCCGCGACAGGGGGCCTACGAGCAGTACTTC.

The rearrangement joins TRBV11-2 to TRBJ1-2; 8 bases are a match to TRBD1. With V trimmed by 4 bases and J by 7 bases, 20 bases remained unmatched. This CDR3 contains 18 residues. Looked up from germline, CDR1 is SGHAT and CDR2 is FQNNGV. The CDR3 DNA reads TGTGCCAGCAGCTCCATGCCCCGTCCGGACAGGGCGAGAGGTGGCTACACCTTC. Translated, it gives CASSSMPRPDRARGGYTF. Supplemented by reference TRBV11-2 and TRBJ1-2, the full variable domain reads EAGVAQSPRYKIIEKRQSVAFWCNPISGHATLYWYQQILGQGPKLLIQFQNNGVVDDSQLPKDRFSAERLKGVDSTLKIQPAKLEDSAVYLCASSSMPRPDRARGGYTFGSGTRLTVV.

The rearrangement links TRBV19 to TRBJ1-6, with D perhaps matching TRBD1 (5 bases). V dropped 6 bases and J dropped 4 bases, with 16 bases sitting between them. Germline CDR1 is LNHDA and CDR2 is SQIVND (reference sequence). This CDR3 comprises 16 residues. CDR3 sequence (DNA): TGTGCCAGTAGCCCATTGCGGGGCCCATATAATTCACCCCTCCACTTT. Protein: CASSPLRGPYNSPLHF. The full variable domain, its missing parts supplied by reference TRBV19 and TRBJ1-6, is DGGITQSPKYLFRKEGQNVTLSCEQNLNHDAMYWYRQDPGQGLRLIYYSQIVNDFQKGDIAEGYSVSREKKESFPLTVTSAQKNPTAFYLCASSPLRGPYNSPLHFGNGTRLTVT.

J is TRBJ1-1 and V is TRBV7-3; 8 positions match TRBD1. Germline V gene data show CDR1 as SGHTA and CDR2 as FQGTGA. J gave up 3 bases and V 5 bases, and 8 bases lay outside the gene matches. The CDR3 covers 15 residues. The CDR3 region is CASSLGTGRYTEAFF. Here the CDR3 DNA reads TGTGCCAGCAGCCTTGGGACAGGACGCTACACTGAAGCTTTCTTT. The full variable domain, in which reference TRBV7-3 and TRBJ1-1 provide the parts outside the CDR3, is GAGVSQTPSNKVTEKGKYVELRCDPISGHTALYWYRQSLGQGPEFLIYFQGTGAADDSGLPNDRFFAVRPEGSVSTLKIQRTERGDSAVYLCASSLGTGRYTEAFFGQGTRLTVV.

J is TRBJ2-2 and V is TRBV25-1, with D hard to call. Per the germline V gene, CDR1 is MGHDK and CDR2 is SYGVNS. The CDR3 is 13 residues long. The V end lost 2 bases, the J end lost 4 bases, and 5 bases lay between the germline ends. As DNA, the CDR3 is TGTGCCAGCAGTGAAACAGTCACCGGGGAGCTGTTTTTT. Encoded protein: CASSETVTGELFF.

V usage is TRBV7-2 and J usage is TRBJ2-7; 9 bases match TRBD2. J was trimmed by 7 bases and V by 6 bases; bases with no gene match: 16. The length of the CDR3 is 16 residues. The germline gives CDR1 SGHTA, CDR2 FQGNSA. CDR3 in amino acids: CASSPGFSGGPGEQYF. The DNA of the CDR3 is TGTGCCAGCAGTCCCGGGTTTAGCGGGGGACCGGGGGAGCAGTACTTC.

CDR3 sequence reads: CASSAPGRFYGYTF. For the CDR3, the DNA is TGTGCCAGCAGCGCCCCCGGCAGGTTTTATGGCTACACCTTC. The rearrangement uses TRBV9 and TRBJ1-2; D gene unclear. The V end was cut by 3 bases, the J end by 5 bases, with 14 bases between. Germline V gives CDR1 SGDLS, CDR2 YYNGEE. This CDR3 is built from 14 residues.

This clone has just one count. V usage is TRBV2 and J usage is TRBJ1-5; D is uncertain. This CDR3 contains 14 residues. The V gene's germline CDR1 is SNHLY and CDR2 FYNNEI. V lost 2 bases to trimming and J lost 3 bases, with 8 bases between them. The CDR3 DNA reads TGTGCCAGCAGTGAATTGAGGATCAATCAGCCCCAGCATTTT. This gives the protein CASSELRINQPQHF. Together with reference TRBV2 and TRBJ1-5, the CDR3 gives the full variable domain: EPEVTQTPSHQVTQMGQEVILRCVPISNHLYFYWYRQILGQKVEFLVSFYNNEISEKSEIFDDQFSVERPDGSNFTLKIRSTKLEDSAMYFCASSELRINQPQHFGDGTRLSIL.

The chain uses TRBV10-3 and TRBJ2-1, with 9 nucleotides matching TRBD1. Germline V lookup: CDR1 ENHRY, CDR2 SYGVKD. The V segment lost 5 bases and the J segment 6 bases; nucleotides outside the gene matches: 8. This CDR3 comprises 15 residues. The DNA for the CDR3 is TGTGCCATCAGTTCCGGGACAGGGTCGATCAATGAGCAGTTCTTC. Encoded protein: CAISSGTGSINEQFF.

The chain joins TRBV7-9 to TRBJ1-4; the match to TRBD1 covers 7 bases. The germline V gene encodes CDR1 SEHNR and CDR2 FQNEAQ (reference sequence). This CDR3 has 16 residues. V gave up 5 bases and J gave up 5 bases; unmatched junction bases: 11. The CDR3 reads CASSETGVRGNEKLFF. The CDR3 nucleotides read TGTGCCAGCAGCGAAACAGGGGTTAGGGGGAATGAAAAACTGTTTTTT.

This sequence joins TRBV29-1 and TRBJ2-3; D may be TRBD2 (6 bases). Germline V lookup: CDR1 SQVTM, CDR2 ANQGSEA. This CDR3 has 14 residues. The V gene lost 3 bases and the J gene lost 3 bases, with 13 bases spanning the gap. The CDR3 spells CSVDGGLATDTQYF. CDR3 DNA sequence: TGCAGCGTTGATGGGGGGTTGGCGACAGATACGCAGTATTTT.

V and J are TRBV18 and TRBJ2-7, with D perhaps matching TRBD1 (6 bases). With 5 bases removed from V and 2 bases from J, the gap between germline ends came to 16 bases. The CDR3 length is 15 residues. Germline V gene lookup returns CDR1 KGHSH and CDR2 LQKENI. The CDR3: CASSKAGTQTYEQYF. The CDR3 bases are TGTGCCAGCTCAAAAGCCGGGACACAGACCTACGAGCAGTACTTC.

This chain joins TRBV6-4 and TRBJ2-3; D is perhaps TRBD2 (6 bases). The germline V gene encodes CDR1 MRHNA and CDR2 SNTAGT. This CDR3 comprises 17 residues. The V and J ends lost 6 bases and 0 bases respectively, with 19 bases between them. CDR3 coding DNA: TGTGCCAGCAGCCGGACCCTTGGCGGGACTAGCACAGATACGCAGTATTTT. It yields the protein CASSRTLGGTSTDTQYF.

The chain uses TRBV5-6 and TRBJ2-7; 9 bases align to TRBD1. With 0 bases clipped from V and 6 bases from J, the junction kept 4 bases outside the gene matches. Per germline, CDR1 SGHDT and CDR2 YYEEEE. The CDR3 is 14 residues long. CDR3 nucleotide sequence: TGTGCCAGCAGCTTGGTGGGACAGGGCCGCGAGCAGTACTTC. Translation: CASSLVGQGREQYF.

The V gene is TRBV5-1, the J gene TRBJ1-2; no clear D. The CDR3 is 13 residues long. Germline V gene data show CDR1 as SGHRS and CDR2 as YFSETQ. Trimming removed 3 bases from V and 5 bases from J, with 11 bases in between. DNA of the CDR3: TGCGCCAGCAGCTCGGAGGGAAATTATGGCTACACCTTC. Protein product: CASSSEGNYGYTF. Combining the CDR3 with reference TRBV5-1 and TRBJ1-2 gives the whole variable domain KAGVTQTPRYLIKTRGQQVTLSCSPISGHRSVSWYQQTPGQGLQFLFEYFSETQRNKGNFPGRFSGRQFSNSRSEMNVSTLELGDSALYLCASSSEGNYGYTFGSGTRLTVV.

The rearrangement links TRBV7-9 to TRBJ2-3, with 12 bases that match TRBD2. V lost 2 bases and J lost 4; bases outside the gene matches: 7. The length of the CDR3 is 17 residues. Germline assignment: CDR1 SEHNR and CDR2 FQNEAQ (reference sequence). In nucleotides, the CDR3 is TGTGCCAGCAGCTTATTAGCTAGCGGGGGGGCCCCAGATACGCAGTATTTT. It yields the protein CASSLLASGGAPDTQYF.